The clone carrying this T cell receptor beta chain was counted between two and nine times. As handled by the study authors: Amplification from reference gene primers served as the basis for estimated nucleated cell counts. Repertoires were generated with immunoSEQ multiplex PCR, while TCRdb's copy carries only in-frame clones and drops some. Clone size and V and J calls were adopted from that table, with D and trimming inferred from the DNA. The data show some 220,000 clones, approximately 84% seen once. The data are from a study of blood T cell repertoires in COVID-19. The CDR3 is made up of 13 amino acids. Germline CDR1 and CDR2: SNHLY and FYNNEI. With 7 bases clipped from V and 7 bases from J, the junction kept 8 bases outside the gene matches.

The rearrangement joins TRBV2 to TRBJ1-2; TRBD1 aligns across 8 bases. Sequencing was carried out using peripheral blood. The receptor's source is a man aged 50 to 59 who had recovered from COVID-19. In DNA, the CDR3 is TGTGCCAGCAAAGAGACAGGGGCGGGTGGCTACACCTTC. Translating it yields CASKETGAGGYTF.